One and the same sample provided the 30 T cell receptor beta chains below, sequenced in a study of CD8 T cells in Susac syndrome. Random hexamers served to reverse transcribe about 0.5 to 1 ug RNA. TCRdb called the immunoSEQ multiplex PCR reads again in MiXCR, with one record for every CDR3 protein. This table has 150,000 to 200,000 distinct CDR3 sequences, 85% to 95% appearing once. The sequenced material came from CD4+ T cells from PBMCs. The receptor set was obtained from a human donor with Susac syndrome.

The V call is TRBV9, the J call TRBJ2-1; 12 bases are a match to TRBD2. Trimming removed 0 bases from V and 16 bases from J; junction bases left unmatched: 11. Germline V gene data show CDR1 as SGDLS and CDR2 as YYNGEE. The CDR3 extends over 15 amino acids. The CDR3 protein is CASSVEASGGAKRFF. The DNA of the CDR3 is TGTGCCAGCAGCGTAGAGGCTAGCGGGGGGGCCAAGCGATTCTTC.

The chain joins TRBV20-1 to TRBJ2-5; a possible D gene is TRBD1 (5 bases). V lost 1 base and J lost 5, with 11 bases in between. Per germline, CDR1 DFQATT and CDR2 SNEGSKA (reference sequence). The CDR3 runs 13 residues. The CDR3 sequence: CSARGDSMETQYF. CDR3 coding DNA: TGCAGTGCTAGAGGCGACAGTATGGAGACCCAGTACTTC.

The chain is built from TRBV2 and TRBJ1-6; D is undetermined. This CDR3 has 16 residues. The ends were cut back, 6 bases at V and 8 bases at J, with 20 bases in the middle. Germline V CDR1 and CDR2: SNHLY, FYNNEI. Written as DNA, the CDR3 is TGTGCCAGCAGGTCGGCAGAACGACGAGAATATTCACCCCTCCACTTT. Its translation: CASRSAERREYSPLHF.

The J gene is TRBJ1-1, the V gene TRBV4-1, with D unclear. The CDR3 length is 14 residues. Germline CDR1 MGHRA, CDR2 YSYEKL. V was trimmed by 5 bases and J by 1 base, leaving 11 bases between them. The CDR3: CASSLTQENTEAFF. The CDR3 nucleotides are TGCGCCAGCAGCTTGACCCAGGAGAACACTGAAGCTTTCTTT.

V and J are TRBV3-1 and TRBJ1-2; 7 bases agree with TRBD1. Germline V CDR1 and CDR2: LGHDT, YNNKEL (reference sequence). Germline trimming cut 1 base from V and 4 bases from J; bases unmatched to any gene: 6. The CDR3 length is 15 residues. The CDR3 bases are TGTGCCAGCAGCCAAGGGGGGGGACAGAGCTATGGCTACACCTTC. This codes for CASSQGGGQSYGYTF.

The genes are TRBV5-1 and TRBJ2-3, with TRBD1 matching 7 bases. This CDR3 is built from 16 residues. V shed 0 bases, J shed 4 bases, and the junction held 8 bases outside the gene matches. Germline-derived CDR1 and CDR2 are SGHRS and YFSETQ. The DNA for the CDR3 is TGCGCCAGCAGCTTGGAAGGGGGCAAGGGCGCAGATACGCAGTATTTT. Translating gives CASSLEGGKGADTQYF.

CDR3 protein: CASSERREKLFF. CDR3 DNA sequence: TGTGCCAGCAGTGAACGGAGGGAAAAACTGTTTTTT. This chain connects TRBV25-1 to TRBJ1-4; D is undetermined. The CDR3 loop spans 12 amino acids. In germline, CDR1 is MGHDK, CDR2 SYGVNS. V gave up 2 bases and J gave up 8 bases, with 6 bases separating them.

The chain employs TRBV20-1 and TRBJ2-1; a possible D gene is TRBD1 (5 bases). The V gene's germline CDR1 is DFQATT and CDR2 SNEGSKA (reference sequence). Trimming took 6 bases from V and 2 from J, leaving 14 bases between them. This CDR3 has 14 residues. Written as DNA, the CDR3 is TGCAGTGCCCGCCCAGGGATCCCCTACAATGAGCAGTTCTTC. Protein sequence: CSARPGIPYNEQFF.

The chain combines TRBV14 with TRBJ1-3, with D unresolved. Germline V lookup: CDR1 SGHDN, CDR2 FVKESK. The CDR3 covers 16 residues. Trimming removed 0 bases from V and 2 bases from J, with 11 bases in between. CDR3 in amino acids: CASSQDRSITGNTIYF. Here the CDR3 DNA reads TGTGCCAGCAGCCAAGATAGGAGCATCACTGGAAACACCATATATTTT.

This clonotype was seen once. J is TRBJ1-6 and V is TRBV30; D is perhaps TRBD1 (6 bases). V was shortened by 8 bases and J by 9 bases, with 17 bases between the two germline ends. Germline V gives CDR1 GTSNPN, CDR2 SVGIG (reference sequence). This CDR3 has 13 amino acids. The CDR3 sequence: CAGLQGYGSPLHF. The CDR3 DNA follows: TGTGCCGGGCTCCAGGGGTATGGTTCACCCCTCCACTTT.

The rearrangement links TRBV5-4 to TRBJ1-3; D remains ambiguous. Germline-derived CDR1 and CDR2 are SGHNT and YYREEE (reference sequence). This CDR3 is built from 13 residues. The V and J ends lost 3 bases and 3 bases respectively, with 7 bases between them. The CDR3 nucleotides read TGTGCCAGCAGCTCCTCCTTTGGAAACACCATATATTTT. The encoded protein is CASSSSFGNTIYF.

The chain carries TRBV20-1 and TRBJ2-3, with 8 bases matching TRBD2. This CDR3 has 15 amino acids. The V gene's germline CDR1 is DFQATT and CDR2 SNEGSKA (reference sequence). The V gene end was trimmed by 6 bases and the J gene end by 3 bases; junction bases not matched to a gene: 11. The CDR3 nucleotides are TGCAGTGCCCCCGTTAGCGGGGAGGGGACAGATACGCAGTATTTT. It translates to CSAPVSGEGTDTQYF.

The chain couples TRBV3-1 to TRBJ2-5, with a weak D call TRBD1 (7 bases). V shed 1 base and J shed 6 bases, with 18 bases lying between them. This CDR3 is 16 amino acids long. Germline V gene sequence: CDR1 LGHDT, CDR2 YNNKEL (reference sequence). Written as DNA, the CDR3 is TGTGCCAGCAGCCAAGCGGGGGCAGGGGGACCAAAGACCCAGTACTTC. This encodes CASSQAGAGGPKTQYF.

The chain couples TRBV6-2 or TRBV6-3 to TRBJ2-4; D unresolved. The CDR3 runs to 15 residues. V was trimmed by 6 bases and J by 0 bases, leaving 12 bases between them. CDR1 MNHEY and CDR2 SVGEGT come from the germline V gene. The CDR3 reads CASSPSELAKNIQYF. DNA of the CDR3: TGTGCCAGCAGCCCCTCGGAGTTAGCCAAAAACATTCAGTACTTC.

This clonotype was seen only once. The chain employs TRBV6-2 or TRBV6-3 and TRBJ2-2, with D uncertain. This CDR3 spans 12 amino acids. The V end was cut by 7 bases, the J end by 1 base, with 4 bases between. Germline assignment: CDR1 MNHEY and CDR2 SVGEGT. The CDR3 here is CASIKNTGELFF. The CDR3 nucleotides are TGTGCCAGCATAAAGAACACCGGGGAGCTGTTTTTT.

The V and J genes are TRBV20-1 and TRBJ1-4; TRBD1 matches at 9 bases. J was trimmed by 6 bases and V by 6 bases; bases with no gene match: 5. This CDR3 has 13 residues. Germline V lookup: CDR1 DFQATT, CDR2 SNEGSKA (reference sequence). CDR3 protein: CSAPRTGDEKLFF. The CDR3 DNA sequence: TGCAGTGCCCCCCGGACAGGGGATGAAAAACTGTTTTTT.

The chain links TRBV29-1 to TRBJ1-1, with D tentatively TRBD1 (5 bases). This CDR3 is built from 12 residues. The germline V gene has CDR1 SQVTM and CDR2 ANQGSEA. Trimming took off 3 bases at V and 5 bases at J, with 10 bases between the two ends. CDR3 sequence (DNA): TGCAGCGTTGATAGGGGTTGGACTGAAGCTTTCTTT. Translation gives CSVDRGWTEAFF.

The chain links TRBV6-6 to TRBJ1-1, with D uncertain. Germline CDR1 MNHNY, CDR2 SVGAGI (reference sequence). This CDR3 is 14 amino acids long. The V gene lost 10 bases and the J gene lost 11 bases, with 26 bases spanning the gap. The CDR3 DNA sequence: TGTGCCACCCAGCCCAACTCACTCCTTGGTAGGGCTTTCTTT. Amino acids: CATQPNSLLGRAFF.

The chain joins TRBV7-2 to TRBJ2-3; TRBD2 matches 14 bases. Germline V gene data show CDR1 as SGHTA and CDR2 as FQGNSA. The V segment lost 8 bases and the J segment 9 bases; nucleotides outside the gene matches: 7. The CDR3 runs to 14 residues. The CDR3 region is CASLTSGGAGTQYF. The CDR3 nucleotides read TGTGCCAGCTTGACTAGCGGGGGGGCCGGAACGCAGTATTTT.

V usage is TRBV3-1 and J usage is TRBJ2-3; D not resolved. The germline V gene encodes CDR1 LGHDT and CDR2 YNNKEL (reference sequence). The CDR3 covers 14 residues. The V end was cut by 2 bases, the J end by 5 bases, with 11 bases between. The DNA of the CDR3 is TGTGCCAGCAGCCAACCAGATGTACGAGATACGCAGTATTTT. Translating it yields CASSQPDVRDTQYF.

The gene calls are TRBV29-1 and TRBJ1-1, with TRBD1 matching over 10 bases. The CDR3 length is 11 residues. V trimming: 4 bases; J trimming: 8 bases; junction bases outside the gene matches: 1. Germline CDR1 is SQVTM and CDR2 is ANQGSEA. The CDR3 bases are TGCAGCGTTGGACAGGGGGCCGAAGCTTTCTTT. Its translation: CSVGQGAEAFF.

CDR3: CAWVRQEHTEAFF. DNA for the CDR3: TGTGCCTGGGTGAGACAGGAACACACTGAAGCTTTCTTT. V is TRBV30 and J is TRBJ1-1; weak D call: TRBD1 (6 bases). This CDR3 has 13 residues. The germline V and J ends were trimmed by 5 bases and 3 bases, with 13 bases remaining between them. Germline loops: CDR1 GTSNPN, CDR2 SVGIG (reference sequence).

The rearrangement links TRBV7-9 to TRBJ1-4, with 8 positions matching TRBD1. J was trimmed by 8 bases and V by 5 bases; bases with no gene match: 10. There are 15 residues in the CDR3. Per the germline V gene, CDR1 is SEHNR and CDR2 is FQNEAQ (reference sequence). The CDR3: CASSQPQGANEKLFF. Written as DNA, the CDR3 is TGTGCCAGCAGCCAACCCCAGGGGGCAAACGAAAAACTGTTTTTT.

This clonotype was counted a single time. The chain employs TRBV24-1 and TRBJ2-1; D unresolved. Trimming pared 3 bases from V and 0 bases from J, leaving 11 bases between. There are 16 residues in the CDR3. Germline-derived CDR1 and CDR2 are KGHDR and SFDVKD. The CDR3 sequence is CATSDGGRSSYNEQFF. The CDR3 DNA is TGTGCCACCAGTGATGGCGGACGGAGCTCCTACAATGAGCAGTTCTTC.

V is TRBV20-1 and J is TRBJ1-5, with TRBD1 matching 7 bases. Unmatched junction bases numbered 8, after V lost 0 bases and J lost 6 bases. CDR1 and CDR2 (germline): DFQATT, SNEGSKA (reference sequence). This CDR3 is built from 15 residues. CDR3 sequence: CSARETGTVSQPQHF. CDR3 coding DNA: TGCAGTGCTAGAGAGACAGGGACAGTCTCTCAGCCCCAGCATTTT.

The CDR3: CASSPLGGGGYF. CDR3 nucleotides: TGTGCCAGCAGCCCTCTGGGAGGGGGCGGCTATTTT. The chain couples TRBV7-9 to TRBJ2-3; TRBD1 or TRBD2 may be the D gene (7 bases each). V was pared by 5 bases and J by 15 bases, with 18 bases between. This CDR3 has 12 amino acids. CDR1 is SEHNR, CDR2 FQNEAQ, per germline (reference sequence).

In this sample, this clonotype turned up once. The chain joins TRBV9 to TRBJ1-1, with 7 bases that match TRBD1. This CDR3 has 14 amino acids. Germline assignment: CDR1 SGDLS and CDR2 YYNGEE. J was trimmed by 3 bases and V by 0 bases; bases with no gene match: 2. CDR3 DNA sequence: TGTGCCAGCAGCGTAGACCAGGGGGACACTGAAGCTTTCTTT. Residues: CASSVDQGDTEAFF.

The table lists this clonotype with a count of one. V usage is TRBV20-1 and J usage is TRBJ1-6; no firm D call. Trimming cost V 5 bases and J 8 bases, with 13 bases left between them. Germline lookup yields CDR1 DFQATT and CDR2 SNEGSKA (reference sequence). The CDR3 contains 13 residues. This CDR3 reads CSAQPTADSPLHF. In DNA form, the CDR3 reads TGCAGTGCTCAACCTACAGCGGATTCACCCCTCCACTTT.

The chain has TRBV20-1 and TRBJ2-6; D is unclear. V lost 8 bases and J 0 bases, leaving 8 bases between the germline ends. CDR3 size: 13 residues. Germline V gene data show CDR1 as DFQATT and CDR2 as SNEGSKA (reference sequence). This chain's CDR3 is CSSQSSGANVLTF. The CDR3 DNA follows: TGCAGTTCCCAGAGCTCTGGGGCCAACGTCCTGACTTTC.

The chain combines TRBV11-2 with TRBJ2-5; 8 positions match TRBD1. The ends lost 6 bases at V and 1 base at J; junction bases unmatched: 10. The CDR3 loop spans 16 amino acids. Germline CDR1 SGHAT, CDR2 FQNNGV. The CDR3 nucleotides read TGTGCCAGCAGTCCCCAGGGGGCGCCCCGCCAAGAGACCCAGTACTTC. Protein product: CASSPQGAPRQETQYF. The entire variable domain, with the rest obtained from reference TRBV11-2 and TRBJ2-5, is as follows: EAGVAQSPRYKIIEKRQSVAFWCNPISGHATLYWYQQILGQGPKLLIQFQNNGVVDDSQLPKDRFSAERLKGVDSTLKIQPAKLEDSAVYLCASSPQGAPRQETQYFGPGTRLLVL.